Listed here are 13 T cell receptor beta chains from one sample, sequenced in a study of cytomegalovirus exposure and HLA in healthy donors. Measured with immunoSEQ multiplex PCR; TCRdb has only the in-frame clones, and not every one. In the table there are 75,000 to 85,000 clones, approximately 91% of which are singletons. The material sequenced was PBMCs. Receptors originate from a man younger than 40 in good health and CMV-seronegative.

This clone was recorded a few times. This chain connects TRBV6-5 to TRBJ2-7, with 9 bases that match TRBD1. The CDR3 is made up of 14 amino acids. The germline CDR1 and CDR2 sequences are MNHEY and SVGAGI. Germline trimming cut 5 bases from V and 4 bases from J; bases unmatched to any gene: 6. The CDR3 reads CASSRDREGYEQYF. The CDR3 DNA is TGTGCCAGCAGTCGGGACAGGGAAGGGTACGAGCAGTACTTC.

The CDR3 nucleotides read TGTGCCAGCAGGCGTGGGACAGGGGTCTACAATGAGCAGTTCTTC. This codes for CASRRGTGVYNEQFF. This sequence joins TRBV11-2 and TRBJ2-1; 10 bases are a match to TRBD1. CDR1 SGHAT and CDR2 FQNNGV come from the germline V gene. There are 15 residues in the CDR3. V shed 6 bases and J 3 bases; nucleotides not matched to a gene: 5.

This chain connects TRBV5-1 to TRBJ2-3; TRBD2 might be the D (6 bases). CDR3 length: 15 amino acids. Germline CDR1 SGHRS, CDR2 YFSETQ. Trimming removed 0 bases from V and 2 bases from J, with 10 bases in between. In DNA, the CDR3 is TGCGCCAGCAGCTTGGCCGGGACTTCCACAGATACGCAGTATTTT. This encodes CASSLAGTSTDTQYF. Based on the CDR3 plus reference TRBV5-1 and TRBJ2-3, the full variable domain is KAGVTQTPRYLIKTRGQQVTLSCSPISGHRSVSWYQQTPGQGLQFLFEYFSETQRNKGNFPGRFSGRQFSNSRSEMNVSTLELGDSALYLCASSLAGTSTDTQYFGPGTRLTVL.

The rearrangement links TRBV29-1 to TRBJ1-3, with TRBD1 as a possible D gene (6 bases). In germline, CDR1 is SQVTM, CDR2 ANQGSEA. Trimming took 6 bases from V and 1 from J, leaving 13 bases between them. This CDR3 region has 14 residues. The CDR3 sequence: CSVERGGSGNTIYF. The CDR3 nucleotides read TGCAGCGTCGAAAGGGGGGGATCTGGAAACACCATATATTTT. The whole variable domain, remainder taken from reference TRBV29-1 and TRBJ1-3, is SAVISQKPSRDICQRGTSLTIQCQVDSQVTMMFWYRQQPGQSLTLIATANQGSEATYESGFVIDKFPISRPNLTFSTLTVSNMSPEDSSIYLCSVERGGSGNTIYFGEGSWLTVV.

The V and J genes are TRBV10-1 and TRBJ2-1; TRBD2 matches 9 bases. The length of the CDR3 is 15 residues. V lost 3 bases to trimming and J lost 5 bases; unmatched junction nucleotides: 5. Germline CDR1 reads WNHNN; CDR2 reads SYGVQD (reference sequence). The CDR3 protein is CASSDGLAGNNEQFF. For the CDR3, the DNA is TGCGCCAGCAGTGATGGTCTAGCGGGAAACAATGAGCAGTTCTTC.

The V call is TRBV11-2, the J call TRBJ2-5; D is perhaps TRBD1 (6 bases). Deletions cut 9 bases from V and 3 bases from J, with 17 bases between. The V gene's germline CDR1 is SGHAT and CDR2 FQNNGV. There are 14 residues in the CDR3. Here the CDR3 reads CASQVGAAEETQYF. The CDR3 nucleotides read TGTGCCAGTCAGGTGGGGGCCGCGGAAGAGACCCAGTACTTC.

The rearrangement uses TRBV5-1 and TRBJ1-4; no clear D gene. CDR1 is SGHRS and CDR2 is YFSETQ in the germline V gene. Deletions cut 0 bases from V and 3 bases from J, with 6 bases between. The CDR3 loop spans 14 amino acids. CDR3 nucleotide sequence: TGCGCCAGCAGCTTGGCAGTGTCTAATGAAAAACTGTTTTTT. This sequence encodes CASSLAVSNEKLFF.

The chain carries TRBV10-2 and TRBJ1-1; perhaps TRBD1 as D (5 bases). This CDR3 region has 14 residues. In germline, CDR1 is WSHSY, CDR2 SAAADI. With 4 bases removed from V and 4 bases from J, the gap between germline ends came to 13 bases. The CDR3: CASSGTRVGTEAFF. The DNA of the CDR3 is TGCGCCAGCAGTGGGACCAGGGTCGGCACTGAAGCTTTCTTT.

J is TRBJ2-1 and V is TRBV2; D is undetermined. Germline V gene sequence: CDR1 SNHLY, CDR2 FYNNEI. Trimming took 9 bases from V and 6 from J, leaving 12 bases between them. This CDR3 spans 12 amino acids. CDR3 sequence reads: CASIDFVNEQFF. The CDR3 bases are TGTGCCAGTATCGACTTCGTCAATGAGCAGTTCTTC.

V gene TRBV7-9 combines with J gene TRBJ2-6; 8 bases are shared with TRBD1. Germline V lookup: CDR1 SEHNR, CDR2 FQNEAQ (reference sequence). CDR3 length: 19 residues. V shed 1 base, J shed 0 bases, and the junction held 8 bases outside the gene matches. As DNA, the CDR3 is TGTGCCAGCAGCTTAGTGGGCAGGGGGCTTACCTCTGGGGCCAACGTCCTGACTTTC. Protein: CASSLVGRGLTSGANVLTF.

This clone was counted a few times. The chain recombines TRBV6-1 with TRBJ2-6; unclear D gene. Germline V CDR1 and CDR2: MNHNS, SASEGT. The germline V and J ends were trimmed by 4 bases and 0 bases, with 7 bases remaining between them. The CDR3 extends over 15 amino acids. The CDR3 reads CASSAQNSGANVLTF. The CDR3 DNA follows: TGTGCCAGCAGTGCCCAGAACTCTGGGGCCAACGTCCTGACTTTC.

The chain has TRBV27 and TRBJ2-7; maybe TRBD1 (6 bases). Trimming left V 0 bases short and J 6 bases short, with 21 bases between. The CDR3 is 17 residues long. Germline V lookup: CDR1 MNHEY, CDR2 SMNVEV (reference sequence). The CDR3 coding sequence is TGTGCCAGCAGTTTATCAGTATGGGGCAGGGGCATTCGCGAGCAGTACTTC. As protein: CASSLSVWGRGIREQYF.

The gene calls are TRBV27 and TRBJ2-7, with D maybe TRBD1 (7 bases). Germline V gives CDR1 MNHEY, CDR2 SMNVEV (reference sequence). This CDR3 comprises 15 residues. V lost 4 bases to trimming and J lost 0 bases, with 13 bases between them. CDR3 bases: TGTGCCAGCAGTTCGACAGGGACTCCCTCCTACGAGCAGTACTTC. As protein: CASSSTGTPSYEQYF.